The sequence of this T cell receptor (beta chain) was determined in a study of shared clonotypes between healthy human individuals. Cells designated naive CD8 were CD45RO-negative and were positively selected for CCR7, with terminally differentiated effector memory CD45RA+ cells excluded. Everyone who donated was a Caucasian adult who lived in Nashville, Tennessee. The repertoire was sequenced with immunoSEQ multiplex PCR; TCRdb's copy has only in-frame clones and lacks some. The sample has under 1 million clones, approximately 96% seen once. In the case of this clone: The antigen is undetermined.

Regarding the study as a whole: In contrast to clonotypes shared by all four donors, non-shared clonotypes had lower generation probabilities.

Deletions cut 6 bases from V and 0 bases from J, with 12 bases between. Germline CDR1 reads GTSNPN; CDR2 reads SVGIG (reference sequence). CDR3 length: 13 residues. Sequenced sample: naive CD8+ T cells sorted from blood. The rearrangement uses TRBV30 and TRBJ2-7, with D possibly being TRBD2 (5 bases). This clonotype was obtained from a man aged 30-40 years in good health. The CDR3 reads CACLRENSYEQYF. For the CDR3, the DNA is TGTGCCTGTTTGAGGGAGAACTCCTACGAGCAGTACTTC. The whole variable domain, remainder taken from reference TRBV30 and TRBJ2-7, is SQTIHQWPATLVQPVGSPLSLECTVEGTSNPNLYWYRQAAGRGLQLLFYSVGIGQISSEVPQNLSASRPQDRQFILSSKKLLLSDSGFYLCACLRENSYEQYFGPGTRLTVT.